Included here is one T cell receptor (beta chain) sequence, with context. The antigen is unknown. This specimen belongs to a study of shared clonotypes between healthy human individuals. Study-level findings and limits: Limited genetic and exposure-history diversity came from having few donors.

Profiling relied on immunoSEQ multiplex PCR, and the TCRdb table lists in-frame clones only, not all of them. The table shows more than 200,000 clones, with 65% occurring only once. CDR3 length: 13 residues. With 0 bases removed from V and 8 bases from J, the gap between germline ends came to 11 bases. Germline V gives CDR1 GTSNPN, CDR2 SVGIG (reference sequence). This chain uses TRBV30 with TRBJ2-1; unclear D gene. Sequenced input: memory CD4+ T cells sorted from blood. Noted subset: CD45RA-negative fraction. The clonotype comes from a man in his thirties or forties in good health. The CDR3 region is CAWSVQVGDEQFF. The CDR3 region has the DNA TGTGCCTGGAGTGTCCAGGTGGGCGATGAGCAGTTCTTC.